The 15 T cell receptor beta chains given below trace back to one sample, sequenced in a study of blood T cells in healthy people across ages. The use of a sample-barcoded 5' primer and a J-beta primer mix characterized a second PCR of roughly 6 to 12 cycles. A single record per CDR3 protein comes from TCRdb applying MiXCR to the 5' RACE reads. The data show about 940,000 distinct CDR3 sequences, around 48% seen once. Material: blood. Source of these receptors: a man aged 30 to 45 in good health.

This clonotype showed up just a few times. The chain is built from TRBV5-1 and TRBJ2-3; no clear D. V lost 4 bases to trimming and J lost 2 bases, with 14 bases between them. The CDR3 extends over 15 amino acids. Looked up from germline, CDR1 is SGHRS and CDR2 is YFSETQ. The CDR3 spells CASSAIWGNTDTQYF. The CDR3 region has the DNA TGCGCCAGCAGCGCGATCTGGGGAAACACAGATACGCAGTATTTT. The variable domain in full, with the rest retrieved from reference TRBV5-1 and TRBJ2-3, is KAGVTQTPRYLIKTRGQQVTLSCSPISGHRSVSWYQQTPGQGLQFLFEYFSETQRNKGNFPGRFSGRQFSNSRSEMNVSTLELGDSALYLCASSAIWGNTDTQYFGPGTRLTVL.

Written as DNA, the CDR3 is TGTGCCATCAGTCCAGGGGCGGAGCAGTACTTC. Translation gives CAISPGAEQYF. This sequence joins TRBV10-3 and TRBJ2-7; D is possibly TRBD1 (6 bases). Germline V gives CDR1 ENHRY, CDR2 SYGVKD. CDR3 length: 11 amino acids. V lost 5 bases and J lost 7, with 9 bases in between.

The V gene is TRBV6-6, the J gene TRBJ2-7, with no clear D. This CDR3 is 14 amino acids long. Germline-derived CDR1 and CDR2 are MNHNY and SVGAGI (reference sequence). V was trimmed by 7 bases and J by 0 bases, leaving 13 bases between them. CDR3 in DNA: TGTGCCAGCACCGAGGCCGGCAGCTCCTACGAGCAGTACTTC. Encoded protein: CASTEAGSSYEQYF.

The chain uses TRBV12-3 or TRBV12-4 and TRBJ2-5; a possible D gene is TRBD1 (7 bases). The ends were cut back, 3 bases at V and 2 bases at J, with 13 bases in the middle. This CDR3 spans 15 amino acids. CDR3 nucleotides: TGTGCCAGCAGTTTTGGCGGGACAGTACAAGAGACCCAGTACTTC. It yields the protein CASSFGGTVQETQYF.

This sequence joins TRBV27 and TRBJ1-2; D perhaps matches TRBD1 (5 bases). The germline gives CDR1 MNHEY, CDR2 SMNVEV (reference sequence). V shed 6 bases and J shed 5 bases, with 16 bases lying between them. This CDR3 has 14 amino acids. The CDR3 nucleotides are TGTGCCAGCAGAACCGGGACCCGGCAATATGGCTACACCTTC. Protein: CASRTGTRQYGYTF.

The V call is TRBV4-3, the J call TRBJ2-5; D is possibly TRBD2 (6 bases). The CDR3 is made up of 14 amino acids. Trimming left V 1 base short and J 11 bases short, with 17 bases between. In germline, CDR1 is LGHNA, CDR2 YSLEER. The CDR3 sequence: CASSQGAGWGEQYF. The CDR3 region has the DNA TGCGCCAGCAGCCAAGGTGCCGGTTGGGGGGAGCAGTACTTC.

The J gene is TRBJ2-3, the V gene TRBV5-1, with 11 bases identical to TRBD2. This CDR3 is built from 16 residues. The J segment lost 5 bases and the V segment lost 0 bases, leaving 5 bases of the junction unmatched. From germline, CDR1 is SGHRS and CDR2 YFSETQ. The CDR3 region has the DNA TGCGCCAGCAGCTTGGATAGCGGGGGGGCTATAGATACGCAGTATTTT. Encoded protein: CASSLDSGGAIDTQYF. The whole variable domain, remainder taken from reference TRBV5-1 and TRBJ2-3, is KAGVTQTPRYLIKTRGQQVTLSCSPISGHRSVSWYQQTPGQGLQFLFEYFSETQRNKGNFPGRFSGRQFSNSRSEMNVSTLELGDSALYLCASSLDSGGAIDTQYFGPGTRLTVL.

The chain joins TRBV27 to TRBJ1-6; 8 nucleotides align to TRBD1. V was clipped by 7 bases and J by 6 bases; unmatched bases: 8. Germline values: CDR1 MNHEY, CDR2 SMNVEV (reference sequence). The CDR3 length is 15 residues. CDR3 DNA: TGTGCCAGCATCCCCACAGGGGGGGTTAATTCACCCCTCCACTTT. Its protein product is CASIPTGGVNSPLHF.

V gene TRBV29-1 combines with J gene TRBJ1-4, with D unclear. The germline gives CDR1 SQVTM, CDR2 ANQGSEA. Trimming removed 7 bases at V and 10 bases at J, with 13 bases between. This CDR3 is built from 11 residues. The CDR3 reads CSAKTDGKLFF. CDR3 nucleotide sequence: TGCAGCGCAAAGACCGATGGAAAACTGTTTTTT.

The CDR3 spells CATSEPSGTSDSNEQFF. CDR3 in DNA: TGTGCCACCAGTGAACCGTCCGGGACTAGCGACAGCAATGAGCAGTTCTTC. The genes are TRBV24-1 and TRBJ2-1, with 10 bases that match TRBD2. CDR1 KGHDR and CDR2 SFDVKD come from the germline V gene. J was trimmed by 6 bases and V by 4 bases; bases with no gene match: 11. The length of the CDR3 is 17 residues.

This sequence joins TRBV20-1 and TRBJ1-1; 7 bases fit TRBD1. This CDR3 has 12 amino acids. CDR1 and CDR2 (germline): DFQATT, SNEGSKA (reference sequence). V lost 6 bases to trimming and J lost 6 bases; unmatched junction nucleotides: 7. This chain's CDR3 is CSAEGQLPEAFF. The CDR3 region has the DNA TGCAGTGCGGAGGGACAGTTGCCTGAAGCTTTCTTT.

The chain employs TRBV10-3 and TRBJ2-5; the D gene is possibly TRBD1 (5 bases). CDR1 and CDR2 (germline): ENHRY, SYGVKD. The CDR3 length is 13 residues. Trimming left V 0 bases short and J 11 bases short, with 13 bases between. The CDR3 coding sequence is TGTGCCATCAGTGAGTCCCCACAGGTTGGGCAGTACTTC. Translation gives CAISESPQVGQYF.

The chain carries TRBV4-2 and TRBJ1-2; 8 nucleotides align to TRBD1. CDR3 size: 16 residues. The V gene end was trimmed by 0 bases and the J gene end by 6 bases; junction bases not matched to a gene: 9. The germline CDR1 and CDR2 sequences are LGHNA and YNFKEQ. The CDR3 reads CASSQEASRGRHGYTF. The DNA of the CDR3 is TGTGCCAGCAGCCAAGAAGCGTCCAGGGGGCGACATGGCTACACCTTC.

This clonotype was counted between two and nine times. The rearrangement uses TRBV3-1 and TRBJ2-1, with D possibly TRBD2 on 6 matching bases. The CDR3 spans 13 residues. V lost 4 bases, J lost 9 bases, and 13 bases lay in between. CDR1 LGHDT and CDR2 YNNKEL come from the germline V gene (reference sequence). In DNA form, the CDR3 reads TGTGCCAGCAGCCCAGGGACTTTGAGTGAGCAGTTCTTC. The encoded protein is CASSPGTLSEQFF.

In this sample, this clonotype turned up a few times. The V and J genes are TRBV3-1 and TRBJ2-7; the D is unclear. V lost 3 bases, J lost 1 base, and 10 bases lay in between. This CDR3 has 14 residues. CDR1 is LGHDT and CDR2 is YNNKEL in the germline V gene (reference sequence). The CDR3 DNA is TGTGCCAGCAGCCAGGAGATAGGATCCTACGAGCAGTACTTC. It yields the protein CASSQEIGSYEQYF.